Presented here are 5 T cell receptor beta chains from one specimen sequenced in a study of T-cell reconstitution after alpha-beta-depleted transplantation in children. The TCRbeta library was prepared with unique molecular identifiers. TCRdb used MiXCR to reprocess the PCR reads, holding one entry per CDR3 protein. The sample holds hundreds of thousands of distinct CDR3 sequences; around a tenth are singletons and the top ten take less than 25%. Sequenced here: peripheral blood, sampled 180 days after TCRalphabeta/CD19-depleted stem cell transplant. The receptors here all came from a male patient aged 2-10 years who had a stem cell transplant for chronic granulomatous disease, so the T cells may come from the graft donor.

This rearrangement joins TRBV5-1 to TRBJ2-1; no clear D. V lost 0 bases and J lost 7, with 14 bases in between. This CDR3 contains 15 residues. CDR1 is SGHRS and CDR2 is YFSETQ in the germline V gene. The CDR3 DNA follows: TGCGCCAGCAGCTTGGCCGCGGCTGGATTAAATGAGCAGTTCTTC. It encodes CASSLAAAGLNEQFF. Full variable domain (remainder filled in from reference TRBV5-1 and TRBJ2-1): KAGVTQTPRYLIKTRGQQVTLSCSPISGHRSVSWYQQTPGQGLQFLFEYFSETQRNKGNFPGRFSGRQFSNSRSEMNVSTLELGDSALYLCASSLAAAGLNEQFFGPGTRLTVL.

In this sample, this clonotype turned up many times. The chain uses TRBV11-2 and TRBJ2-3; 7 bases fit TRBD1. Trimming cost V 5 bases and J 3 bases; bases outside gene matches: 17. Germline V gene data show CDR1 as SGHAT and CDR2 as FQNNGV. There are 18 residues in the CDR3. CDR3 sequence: CASSPIPLTGKVTDTQYF. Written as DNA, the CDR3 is TGTGCCAGCAGCCCTATTCCCTTGACAGGGAAAGTGACAGATACGCAGTATTTT. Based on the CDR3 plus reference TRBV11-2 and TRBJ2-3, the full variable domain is EAGVAQSPRYKIIEKRQSVAFWCNPISGHATLYWYQQILGQGPKLLIQFQNNGVVDDSQLPKDRFSAERLKGVDSTLKIQPAKLEDSAVYLCASSPIPLTGKVTDTQYFGPGTRLTVL.

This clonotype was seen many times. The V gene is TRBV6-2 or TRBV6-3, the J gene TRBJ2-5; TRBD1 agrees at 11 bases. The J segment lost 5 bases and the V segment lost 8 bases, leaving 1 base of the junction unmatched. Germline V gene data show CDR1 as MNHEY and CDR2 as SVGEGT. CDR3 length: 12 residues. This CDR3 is CASGQGAETQYF. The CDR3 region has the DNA TGTGCCAGCGGACAGGGGGCCGAGACCCAGTACTTC.

The CDR3 DNA reads TGTGCCAGCAGCCATACGATGTCCAGGGTGAATGAGCAGTTCTTC. Protein: CASSHTMSRVNEQFF. The J gene is TRBJ2-1, the V gene TRBV3-1; D possibly corresponds to TRBD1 (5 bases). CDR1 is LGHDT and CDR2 is YNNKEL in the germline V gene (reference sequence). The CDR3 covers 15 residues. V was clipped by 3 bases and J by 7 bases, with 16 bases between them.

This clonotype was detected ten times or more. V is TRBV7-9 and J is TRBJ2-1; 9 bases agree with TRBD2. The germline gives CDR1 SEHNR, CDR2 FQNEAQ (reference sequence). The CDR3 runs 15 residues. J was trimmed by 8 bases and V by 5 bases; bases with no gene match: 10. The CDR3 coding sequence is TGTGCCAGCAGCCCTGGACTAGCGAGGGACGATGAGCAGTTCTTC. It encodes CASSPGLARDDEQFF.